The 20 T cell receptor beta chains presented below share a single source sample, sequenced in a study of blood T cell repertoires in COVID-19. Sequencing was performed with immunoSEQ multiplex PCR; in TCRdb, only in-frame clones are kept and a portion is missing. Here the sample spans 250,000 to 350,000 clones, around 91% being singletons. The source material was PBMCs or T cells enriched from blood (not recorded which). Receptors originate from a woman younger than 35 with acute COVID-19.

The rearrangement links TRBV28 to TRBJ2-1; 9 bases line up with TRBD2. Looked up from germline, CDR1 is MDHEN and CDR2 is SYDVKM. V dropped 6 bases and J dropped 10; count of bases not matched to a gene: 10. The CDR3 loop spans 14 amino acids. The CDR3 coding sequence is TGTGCCAGCAGCGCCGGGACTAGCCTCGGAGAGCAGTTCTTC. It encodes CASSAGTSLGEQFF.

J is TRBJ1-1 and V is TRBV2; D gene uncertain. Trimming stripped 0 bases from V and 0 bases from J, with 2 bases between. In germline, CDR1 is SNHLY, CDR2 FYNNEI. The length of the CDR3 is 13 residues. CDR3 sequence: CASSEAMNTEAFF. DNA for the CDR3: TGTGCCAGCAGTGAAGCTATGAACACTGAAGCTTTCTTT. Full variable domain (remainder filled in from reference TRBV2 and TRBJ1-1): EPEVTQTPSHQVTQMGQEVILRCVPISNHLYFYWYRQILGQKVEFLVSFYNNEISEKSEIFDDQFSVERPDGSNFTLKIRSTKLEDSAMYFCASSEAMNTEAFFGQGTRLTVV.

The genes are TRBV11-2 and TRBJ1-5; D uncertain. Trimming took off 2 bases at V and 2 bases at J, with 7 bases between the two ends. CDR3 length: 14 residues. Germline assignment: CDR1 SGHAT and CDR2 FQNNGV. This CDR3 is CASSLHSGNQPQHF. CDR3 coding DNA: TGTGCCAGCAGCTTACATAGCGGCAATCAGCCCCAGCATTTT.

This rearrangement joins TRBV4-1 to TRBJ2-5; D perhaps matches TRBD2 (6 bases). The V end was cut by 0 bases, the J end by 1 base, with 12 bases between. Germline lookup yields CDR1 MGHRA and CDR2 YSYEKL. CDR3 length: 16 residues. CDR3 residues: CASSQDEAGTQETQYF. CDR3 DNA sequence: TGCGCCAGCAGCCAAGATGAGGCGGGAACCCAAGAGACCCAGTACTTC.

This chain connects TRBV27 to TRBJ2-1; D perhaps matches TRBD1 (7 bases). This CDR3 region has 15 residues. V was pared by 5 bases and J by 8 bases, with 19 bases between. The germline V gene encodes CDR1 MNHEY and CDR2 SMNVEV (reference sequence). CDR3 DNA sequence: TGTGCCAGCAGTCCCTGGCCAGGGGGGAATGATGAGCAGTTCTTC. Amino acids: CASSPWPGGNDEQFF.

This rearrangement joins TRBV28 to TRBJ1-2; 9 bases agree with TRBD1. The V gene's germline CDR1 is MDHEN and CDR2 SYDVKM. The CDR3 runs to 15 residues. V gave up 5 bases and J gave up 0 bases; unmatched junction bases: 4. DNA for the CDR3: TGTGCCAGCAGTCCGGGGACAGGGCCTAACTATGGCTACACCTTC. It translates to CASSPGTGPNYGYTF.

The J gene is TRBJ2-7, the V gene TRBV2, with 7 bases that match TRBD2. The CDR3 is 14 amino acids. Germline values: CDR1 SNHLY, CDR2 FYNNEI. V was pared by 11 bases and J by 9 bases, with 19 bases of the junction left unmatched. The CDR3 DNA is TGTGCCCTGAGCCGAGGACTAGAGAGCCGGGGGCAGTACTTC. Protein sequence: CALSRGLESRGQYF.

The chain is built from TRBV19 and TRBJ2-7; TRBD2 matches at 7 bases. The germline gives CDR1 LNHDA, CDR2 SQIVND (reference sequence). The V gene end was trimmed by 8 bases and the J gene end by 7 bases; junction bases not matched to a gene: 5. The length of the CDR3 is 11 residues. In nucleotides, the CDR3 is TGTGCCAGTCGGGGAGGGGTGGAGCAGTACTTC. This translates into CASRGGVEQYF.

V is TRBV18 and J is TRBJ1-1, with D unresolved. The CDR3 runs 13 residues. Trimming stripped 3 bases from V and 5 bases from J, with 10 bases between. Germline V CDR1 and CDR2: KGHSH, LQKENI. CDR3 region: CASSPNGETEAFF. The CDR3 DNA reads as TGTGCCAGCTCACCCAACGGGGAGACTGAAGCTTTCTTT. The full variable domain, in which reference TRBV18 and TRBJ1-1 provide the parts outside the CDR3, is NAGVMQNPRHLVRRRGQEARLRCSPMKGHSHVYWYRQLPEEGLKFMVYLQKENIIDESGMPKERFSAEFPKEGPSILRIQQVVRGDSAAYFCASSPNGETEAFFGQGTRLTVV.

This clone was counted a single time. Its ends do not fully match the called genes, so a read error is possible. The chain carries TRBV15 and TRBJ1-1; D not resolved. Germline assignment: CDR1 LNHNV and CDR2 YYDKDF (reference sequence). This CDR3 comprises 14 residues. CDR3 amino acids: CATSRDRQNSEAFF. CDR3 DNA: TGTGCCACCAGCAGAGACCGCCAGAACAGTGAAGCTTTCTTT.

With respect to this clone: One junction end disagrees with the germline gene, perhaps due to a read error. The chain is built from TRBV6-1 and TRBJ1-4; D unresolved. Germline assignment: CDR1 MNHNS and CDR2 SASEGT. The CDR3 is 14 amino acids. In DNA form, the CDR3 reads TGTGCCAGCGGTGAGACATCAAGGTCCGAAAAACTGTTTTTT. Protein: CASGETSRSEKLFF.

The genes are TRBV2 and TRBJ2-4; D may be TRBD1 (6 bases). The CDR3 has 12 residues. V gave up 8 bases and J gave up 15 bases, with 20 bases separating them. Germline assignment: CDR1 SNHLY and CDR2 FYNNEI. CDR3 residues: CASRDTELPRYF. The CDR3 DNA sequence: TGTGCCAGCCGGGACACCGAACTCCCCAGGTACTTC.

This clone turned up a few times. This chain connects TRBV21-1 to TRBJ2-3; the table's TRBD1 call for D was not verified on the DNA. TRBV21-1 is shown as a pseudogene. The CDR3 runs to 13 residues. This chain's CDR3 is CASSKQGTDTQYF. Written as DNA, the CDR3 is TGTGCCAGCAGCAAACAGGGGACAGATACGCAGTATTTT.

This sequence joins TRBV4-1 and TRBJ2-7; D possibly corresponds to TRBD2 (5 bases). Germline lookup yields CDR1 MGHRA and CDR2 YSYEKL. This CDR3 contains 13 residues. With 3 bases removed from V and 4 bases from J, the gap between germline ends came to 10 bases. CDR3 DNA sequence: TGCGCCAGCAGCCAGGAGGCGCTATACGAGCAGTACTTC. Residues: CASSQEALYEQYF.

The rearrangement joins TRBV15 to TRBJ1-1; D is perhaps TRBD1 (6 bases). The V end was cut by 3 bases, the J end by 0 bases, with 11 bases between. Germline V gives CDR1 LNHNV, CDR2 YYDKDF (reference sequence). The CDR3 contains 15 residues. CDR3 loop: CATSRFWGLNTEAFF. The CDR3 DNA follows: TGTGCCACCAGCAGGTTTTGGGGGCTGAACACTGAAGCTTTCTTT.

The chain carries TRBV20-1 and TRBJ1-5; D is ambiguous. Germline loops: CDR1 DFQATT, CDR2 SNEGSKA (reference sequence). The ends were cut back, 3 bases at V and 0 bases at J, with 15 bases in the middle. This CDR3 has 16 residues. CDR3 nucleotides: TGCAGTGCTAGTCGGAGGGTCTGGTATAGCAATCAGCCCCAGCATTTT. This sequence encodes CSASRRVWYSNQPQHF.

This chain uses TRBV5-8 with TRBJ1-5; D gene ambiguous. Germline lookup yields CDR1 SGHTS and CDR2 YDEGEE. The CDR3 loop spans 16 amino acids. V was trimmed by 1 base and J by 4 bases, leaving 15 bases between them. CDR3 sequence: CASSLTVRTFNQPQHF. Here the CDR3 DNA reads TGTGCCAGCAGCTTGACGGTCAGGACTTTTAATCAGCCCCAGCATTTT.

The chain employs TRBV6-1 and TRBJ2-1; the match to TRBD2 covers 7 bases. Germline CDR1 reads MNHNS; CDR2 reads SASEGT. CDR3 length: 14 amino acids. The V and J ends lost 0 bases and 7 bases, in that order; junction bases with no gene match: 3. DNA of the CDR3: TGTGCCAGCAGTGAAGCGGGACTACCTAATGAGCAGTTCTTC. Its protein is CASSEAGLPNEQFF.

The rearrangement uses TRBV5-1 and TRBJ1-4; 9 bases are a match to TRBD1. The CDR3 loop spans 17 amino acids. Germline lookup yields CDR1 SGHRS and CDR2 YFSETQ. After removal of 3 bases from V and 8 bases from J, the junction contained 14 bases not matched to a gene. Written as DNA, the CDR3 is TGCGCCAGCAGCTCGCTTCTCCCCGGGACAGGGAGGGAAAAACTGTTTTTT. Its protein is CASSSLLPGTGREKLFF.

The rearrangement links TRBV2 to TRBJ1-5; 8 bases fit TRBD1. J was trimmed by 4 bases and V by 6 bases; bases with no gene match: 23. Germline V CDR1 and CDR2: SNHLY, FYNNEI. The CDR3 runs 20 residues. CDR3 DNA sequence: TGTGCCAGCAGCCCCGCAGCCCTCAAGGACAGGGTGGGTCTAAATCAGCCCCAGCATTTT. It encodes CASSPAALKDRVGLNQPQHF. The whole variable domain, filled in from reference TRBV2 and TRBJ1-5, reads EPEVTQTPSHQVTQMGQEVILRCVPISNHLYFYWYRQILGQKVEFLVSFYNNEISEKSEIFDDQFSVERPDGSNFTLKIRSTKLEDSAMYFCASSPAALKDRVGLNQPQHFGDGTRLSIL.